This passage covers 13 T cell receptor beta chains from one sample sequenced in a study of tumor-infiltrating lymphocytes in primary liver carcinoma. The authors took blood RNA from unsorted whole blood and also extracted germline DNA. A constant-region primer primed TCR beta cDNA synthesis from 400 to 550 ng of total RNA. Modified slightly, ARM-PCR produced TCR beta libraries over three nested multiplex PCR rounds. The first two PCR rounds used TRBV1-TRBV30 forward primers with a C-beta reverse primer, roughly 10 cycles each. In TCRdb, the multiplex PCR reads were re-called with MiXCR into one record per CDR3 protein. Among about 180,000 distinct CDR3 sequences listed, about 60% were seen once. The sample taken for sequencing was peripheral blood. These receptors all stem from a man aged 40-49 years with primary liver carcinoma and hepatitis B virus infection.

The genes are TRBV21-1 and TRBJ2-4; the tabulated D call, TRBD2, remains unverified against the DNA. TRBV21-1 is flagged as a pseudogene. The CDR3 has 16 amino acids. The CDR3 DNA reads TGTGCCAGCACCCCAGAGAGGGCTAAAGCCAAAAACATTCAGTACTTC. Amino acids: CASTPERAKAKNIQYF.

Regarding this clonotype: A much larger clone lies a single base off, so this may be a read error. This likely comes from a read error, as the CDR3 has no conserved phenylalanine or tryptophan at its end. The chain couples TRBV4-2 to TRBJ2-1, with TRBD2 matching over 10 bases. Trimming at V came to 3 bases and at J to 3 bases, leaving 5 bases not matched to a gene. The CDR3 runs to 16 residues. Germline CDR1 and CDR2: LGHNA and YNFKEQ. CDR3 sequence (DNA): TGTGCCAGCAGCCAGGCGGGGACTAGCGTCTACAATGAGCAGTTCTTA. Translating gives CASSQAGTSVYNEQFL.

As to this clonotype: The junction differs from germline at one of its ends, possibly a read error. The genes are TRBV11-2 and TRBJ2-3, with D perhaps TRBD1 (5 bases). Germline CDR1 SGHAT, CDR2 FQNNGV. The CDR3 loop spans 14 amino acids. Written as DNA, the CDR3 is TGTGCCAGCAGCTTAGATCGAGAGACAGATACGCAATATTTT. As protein: CASSLDRETDTQYF.

Details on this clonotype: The conserved phenylalanine or tryptophan is not found at the CDR3 terminus, so this likely reflects a read error. V is TRBV14 and J is TRBJ1-2, with D hard to call. Trimming removed 3 bases at V and 3 bases at J, with 14 bases between. The CDR3 length is 15 residues. The germline V gene has CDR1 SGHDN and CDR2 FVKESK. The DNA for the CDR3 is TGTGCCAGCAGCCAGGCCGGACTCGGGGACTATGGCTACACCTTA. This sequence encodes CASSQAGLGDYGYTL.

This rearrangement joins TRBV11-2 to TRBJ2-7, with D unresolved. CDR3 length: 15 amino acids. Deletions cut 5 bases from V and 7 bases from J, with 21 bases between. CDR1 and CDR2 (germline): SGHAT, FQNNGV. CDR3 DNA sequence: TGTGCCAGCAGCAAGGAATGGGAAGTGATAGTGGAGCAGTACTTC. It specifies CASSKEWEVIVEQYF.

Only a few counts were recorded for this clonotype. A much larger clone lies one base from this, so it may be a read error. The chain combines TRBV12-3 or TRBV12-4 with TRBJ2-3; 8 bases fit TRBD1. The junction had 2 bases not matched to a gene; V was cut back by 8 bases and J by 4 bases. This CDR3 contains 12 residues. CDR3 bases: TGTGCCAGCGGGACAGGCGCAGATACGCAGTATTTT. The encoded protein is CASGTGADTQYF.

The J gene is TRBJ2-2, the V gene TRBV30; TRBD2 matches at 7 bases. This CDR3 spans 16 amino acids. In germline, CDR1 is GTSNPN, CDR2 SVGIG (reference sequence). After removal of 1 base from V and 2 bases from J, the junction contained 7 bases not matched to a gene. The CDR3 DNA reads TGTGCCTGGAGTGACCGGGACTACCTAAACACCGGGGAGCTGTTTTTT. Its protein is CAWSDRDYLNTGELFF.

This clonotype appeared many times. The chain couples TRBV4-1 to TRBJ1-6, with D unresolved. Germline V gives CDR1 MGHRA, CDR2 YSYEKL. Trimming stripped 3 bases from V and 4 bases from J, with 10 bases between. The CDR3 length is 15 residues. CDR3 nucleotide sequence: TGCGCCAGCAGCCAGTCCGGGAAGTATAATTCACCCCTCCACTTT. Its translation: CASSQSGKYNSPLHF.

V and J are TRBV6-1 and TRBJ2-5, with D maybe TRBD1 (6 bases). The CDR3 runs to 17 residues. The V end was cut by 2 bases, the J end by 7 bases, with 23 bases between. Germline V gene lookup returns CDR1 MNHNS and CDR2 SASEGT. The CDR3 DNA reads as TGTGCCAGCAGTGAAATGTCCCTACAGGGCGAGGGTGGGACCCAGTACTTC. It is translated as CASSEMSLQGEGGTQYF.

This clonotype was seen repeatedly, ten times or more. The CDR3 DNA follows: TGTGCCAGCAGCTATCTACAGGGTAACACAGATACGCAGTATTTT. Translated: CASSYLQGNTDTQYF. This chain uses TRBV11-1 with TRBJ2-3, with D perhaps matching TRBD1 (6 bases). The V gene lost 4 bases and the J gene lost 2 bases, with 13 bases spanning the gap. CDR1 and CDR2 from the germline V gene are SGHAT and FQDESV (reference sequence). There are 15 residues in the CDR3.

This clonotype has ten or more counts. The chain has TRBV11-2 and TRBJ2-7; 8 bases are shared with TRBD1. J gave up 3 bases and V 5 bases, and 15 bases lay outside the gene matches. The CDR3 runs to 17 residues. Germline V lookup: CDR1 SGHAT, CDR2 FQNNGV. The CDR3 sequence: CASSAFAGGKGIYEQYF. CDR3 nucleotide sequence: TGTGCCAGCAGCGCCTTTGCAGGGGGCAAAGGGATCTACGAGCAGTACTTC.

As concerns this clonotype: Just one base apart from a much larger clone, this may be a read error. As the CDR3 is not closed by the conserved phenylalanine or tryptophan, this likely results from a read error. The chain has TRBV12-3 or TRBV12-4 and TRBJ2-1; D remains unclear. V gave up 1 base and J gave up 8 bases, with 6 bases separating them. The CDR3 spans 12 residues. The CDR3 sequence is CASSLGRDEQFI. CDR3 sequence (DNA): TGTGCCAGCAGTTTAGGGCGCGATGAGCAGTTCATC.

CDR3 bases: TGTGCCAGCAGTTTTGGACCAAGAGGGGGAGGTGAGCAGTTCTTC. Translation gives CASSFGPRGGGEQFF. V and J are TRBV12-3 or TRBV12-4 and TRBJ2-1; D is tentatively TRBD1 or TRBD2 (6 bases each). The CDR3 loop spans 15 amino acids. The germline V and J ends were trimmed by 3 bases and 9 bases, with 18 bases remaining between them.